Sequencing of this T cell receptor (beta chain) was carried out in a study of OX40 agonist ivuxolimab in advanced cancers. In the study overall: The group had a mean age of roughly 56 years, ranged from roughly 20 to 80, and was less than 85% male. Study-level points and caveats: Certain nonresponding patients likewise had low normalized T-cell clonal expansion. The study observed clonal expansion of CD4+ and CD8+ blood T cells by week 6 at 0.1 to 3.0 mg/kg. It was not determined which antigens were specifically recognized by the peripheral T cells that had undergone clonal expansion.

Concerning this clone itself: Antigen: not known.

Germline V gene data show CDR1 as KGHSH and CDR2 as LQKENI. The V segment lost 2 bases and the J segment 9 bases; nucleotides outside the gene matches: 9. This CDR3 contains 15 residues. Clones were read by immunoSEQ multiplex PCR, and TCRdb kept only the in-frame ones, dropping some. The sample holds fewer than 95,000 clones, around nine tenths seen once. Source: CD4+ or CD8+ T cells sorted from blood, taken in a trial of the OX40 agonist ivuxolimab. The sequence was collected from an adult with an advanced solid tumor such as melanoma, head and neck, liver or kidney cancer. The V gene is TRBV18, the J gene TRBJ2-7; 11 nucleotides align to TRBD1. CDR3 coding DNA: TGTGCCAGCTCACCAGGGCGGGACAGGGGGGATTGGCAGTACTTC. Amino acids: CASSPGRDRGDWQYF.